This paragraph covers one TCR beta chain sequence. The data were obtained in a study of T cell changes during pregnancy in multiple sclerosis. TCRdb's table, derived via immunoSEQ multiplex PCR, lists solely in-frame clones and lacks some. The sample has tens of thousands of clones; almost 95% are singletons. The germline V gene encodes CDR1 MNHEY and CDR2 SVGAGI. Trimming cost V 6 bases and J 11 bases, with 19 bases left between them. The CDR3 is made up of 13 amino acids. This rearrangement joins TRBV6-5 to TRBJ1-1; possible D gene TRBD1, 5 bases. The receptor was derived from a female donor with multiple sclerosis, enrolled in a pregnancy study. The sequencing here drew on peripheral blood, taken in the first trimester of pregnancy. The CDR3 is CASSITGLGEAFF. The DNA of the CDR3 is TGTGCCAGCAGCATTACGGGACTAGGAGAGGCTTTCTTT.